The source of this T cell receptor (beta chain) is a study of blood T cell repertoires in COVID-19. Overall study context: The analysed material was cDNA or gDNA that came from T cells, B-cell-depleted T cells, or PBMCs.

Original handling: Quantification of nucleated cells was approximated via reference gene primer amplification. Data came from immunoSEQ multiplex PCR; TCRdb stores just in-frame clones and leaves some out. That table furnishes V, J and clone size, whereas the DNA furnished D and trimming. The profile shows 180,000 or so clones, approximately 80% of them singletons. Individuals aged about 18 to 89 years were recruited from approximately 22 US areas. Germline trimming cut 3 bases from V and 5 bases from J; bases unmatched to any gene: 0. Germline V gene data show CDR1 as SNHLY and CDR2 as FYNNEI. This CDR3 contains 13 residues.

Material for sequencing was PBMCs or T cells enriched from blood (not recorded which). The clonotype originates from a man aged 50-59 years who had recovered from COVID-19. This chain joins TRBV2 and TRBJ2-2; 7 bases fit TRBD2. The chain's CDR3 is CASSERGTGELFF. The CDR3 DNA follows: TGTGCCAGCAGTGAGCGGGGGACCGGGGAGCTGTTTTTT.